This T cell receptor beta chain was identified in a study of cytomegalovirus exposure and HLA in healthy donors. Study-level results: According to a subsequent analysis, TCR clusters from the first cohort were inclined to appear together in the 120 validation repertoires.

As regards this clone: The antigen is undetermined.

Sequencing used immunoSEQ multiplex PCR; TCRdb keeps in-frame clones, though not all of them. The sample lists roughly 300,000 clones; 86% were seen once. The validation cohort, a group of more than 100 subjects, included the donors and was separate from the approximately 660-subject first cohort. The receptor was isolated from a woman under 30 in good health and CMV-seronegative. Sequencing was carried out using PBMCs.

CDR3 amino acids: CASSFGHSGNTIYF. CDR3 in DNA: TGTGCCAGCAGCTTCGGACACTCTGGAAACACCATATATTTT. The rearrangement uses TRBV7-2 and TRBJ1-3; the D gene is possibly TRBD1 (5 bases). CDR1 and CDR2 from the germline V gene are SGHTA and FQGNSA. The CDR3 runs to 14 residues. V lost 3 bases and J 0 bases, leaving 6 bases between the germline ends.